This entry describes one TCR beta chain. Its antigen remains unidentified. This entry belongs to a study of T cell responses to AZD1222 COVID-19 vaccine. Findings and limits, study-wide: The sample set comprised mostly white British donors with more females, and clonal diversity was possibly underestimated. Spike regions recognized by vaccine-associated CD4 TCRs spanned the protein, led by 160-218 and 743-854. At study baseline, merely roughly 6 AZD1222 recipients were seropositive.

V shed 4 bases and J 8 bases; nucleotides not matched to a gene: 9. Germline V lookup: CDR1 KGHSH, CDR2 LQKENI. This CDR3 contains 15 residues. Some clones are missing from TCRdb's copy, which holds only in-frame ones; the method was immunoSEQ multiplex PCR. The sample includes 130,000 or so clones, approximately 86% of them seen just once. The chain carries TRBV18 and TRBJ1-4; TRBD1 matches 8 bases. Sequences were derived from peripheral blood, sampled on day 0 of AZD1222 vaccination. The sequence derives from an adult in good health. The CDR3 DNA reads TGTGCCAGCTCACTTCGACAGGGGACGGGGGAAAAACTGTTTTTT. Its protein product is CASSLRQGTGEKLFF.